This TCR beta chain was obtained from a study of response to subunit inactivated influenza vaccine. This clonotype was seen a handful of times. Its cognate antigen is unknown. The CDR3 length is 15 residues. V was cut by 1 base and J by 1 base, with 10 bases left in between. Study-wide results and caveats: Authors suggested seasonal influenza vaccinations each recruit few new T cells.

TCRdb called the RT-PCR reads again in MiXCR, with one record for every CDR3 protein. The data contain 490,000 or so distinct CDR3 sequences, around 8% of them singletons. The material sequenced was PBMCs from blood, taken roughly 24 months after vaccination. The chain couples TRBV12-3 or TRBV12-4 to TRBJ1-1, with TRBD1 as a possible D gene (5 bases). This clonotype was sampled from a man aged 50-75 years who received an inactivated influenza vaccine. The CDR3 here is CASSLDRGRNTEAFF. Here the CDR3 DNA reads TGTGCCAGCAGTTTAGATCGGGGCAGGAACACTGAAGCTTTCTTT.